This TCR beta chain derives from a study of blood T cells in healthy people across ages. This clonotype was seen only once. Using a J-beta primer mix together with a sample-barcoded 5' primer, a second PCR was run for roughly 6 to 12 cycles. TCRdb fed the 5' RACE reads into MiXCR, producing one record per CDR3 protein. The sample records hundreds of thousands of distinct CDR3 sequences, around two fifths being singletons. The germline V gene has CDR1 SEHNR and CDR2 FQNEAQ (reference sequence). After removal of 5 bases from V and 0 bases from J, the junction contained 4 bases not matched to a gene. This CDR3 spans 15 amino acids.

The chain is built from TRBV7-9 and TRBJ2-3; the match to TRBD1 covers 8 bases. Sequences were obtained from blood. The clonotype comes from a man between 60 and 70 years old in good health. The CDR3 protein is CASSRQGPSTDTQYF. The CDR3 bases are TGTGCCAGCAGCCGACAGGGGCCTAGCACAGATACGCAGTATTTT.